This T cell receptor (beta chain) was found in a study of OX40 agonist ivuxolimab in advanced cancers. Looking at the study overall: Patients in the trial were receiving intravenous ivuxolimab every 2 weeks, at doses of 0.01 to 10 mg/kg. Study-wide results and caveats: More expanded clones were seen, on average, in CD8+ T cells than in CD4+. Clonal expansion from baseline to week 6 occurred in both CD4+ and CD8+ T cells.

Profiling relied on immunoSEQ multiplex PCR, and the TCRdb table lists in-frame clones only, not all of them. The sample carries 49,000 or so clones, around 85% recorded once. This clone came up once. Its matching antigen is unknown. Germline assignment: CDR1 SNHLY and CDR2 FYNNEI. V lost 2 bases, J lost 6 bases, and 3 bases stayed unmatched. The CDR3 is 14 residues long. This clonotype originated in an adult with an advanced solid tumor such as melanoma, head and neck, liver or kidney cancer. Material: CD4+ or CD8+ T cells sorted from blood, obtained in a trial of the OX40 agonist ivuxolimab. V gene TRBV2 combines with J gene TRBJ2-4, with 8 bases that match TRBD1. The CDR3 DNA reads as TGTGCCAGCAGTGAAAGTACAGGGGGAAACATTCAGTACTTC. This sequence encodes CASSESTGGNIQYF.